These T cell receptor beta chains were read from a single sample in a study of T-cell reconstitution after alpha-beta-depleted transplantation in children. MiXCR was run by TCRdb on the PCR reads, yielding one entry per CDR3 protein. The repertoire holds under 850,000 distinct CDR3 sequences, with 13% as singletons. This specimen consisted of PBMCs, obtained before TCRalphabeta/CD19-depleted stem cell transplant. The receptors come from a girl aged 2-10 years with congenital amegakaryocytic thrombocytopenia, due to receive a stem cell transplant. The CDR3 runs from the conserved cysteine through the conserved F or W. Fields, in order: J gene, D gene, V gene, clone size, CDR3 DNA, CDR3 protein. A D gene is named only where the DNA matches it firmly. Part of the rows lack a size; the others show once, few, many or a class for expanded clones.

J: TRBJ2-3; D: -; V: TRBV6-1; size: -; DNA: TGTGCCAGCAGTCCTCCTGGGACCAGCGATACGCAGTATTTT; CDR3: CASSPPGTSDTQYF
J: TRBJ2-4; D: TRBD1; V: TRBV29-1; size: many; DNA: TGCAGCGTTCCCCTGGGGACAGTACAGTACTTC; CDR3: CSVPLGTVQYF
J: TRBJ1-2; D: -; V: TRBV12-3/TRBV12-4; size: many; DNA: TGTGCCAGCAGTTTTATCAGGGAGACCTATGGCTACACCTTC; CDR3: CASSFIRETYGYTF
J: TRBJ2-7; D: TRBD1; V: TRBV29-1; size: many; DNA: TGCAGCGTATCCGGGACAGGCTCCTACGAGCAGTACTTC; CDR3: CSVSGTGSYEQYF
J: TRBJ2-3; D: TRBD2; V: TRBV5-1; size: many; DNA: TGCGCCAGCAGCTGGGAAGCGGGAACAGATACGCAGTATTTT; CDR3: CASSWEAGTDTQYF
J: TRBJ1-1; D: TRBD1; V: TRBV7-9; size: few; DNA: TGTGCCAGCAGCTCCAACAGGGGATTAGACACTGAAGCTTTCTTT; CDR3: CASSSNRGLDTEAFF
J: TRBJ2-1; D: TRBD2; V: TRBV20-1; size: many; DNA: TGCAGTGCTCGTACCCAAACCCGGGGACTAAACAATGAGCAGTTCTTC; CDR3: CSARTQTRGLNNEQFF
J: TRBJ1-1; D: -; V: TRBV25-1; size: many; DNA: TGTGCCAGCAGTGAACAGCCGGACGTTAAAGCTTTCTTT; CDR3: CASSEQPDVKAFF
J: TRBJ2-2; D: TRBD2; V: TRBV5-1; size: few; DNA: TGCGCCAGCAGCTTGGCCCAAGTACGGCGGGAGCACGGGGAGCTGTTTTTT; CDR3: CASSLAQVRREHGELFF
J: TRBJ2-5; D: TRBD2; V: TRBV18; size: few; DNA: TGTGCCAGCTCACCCAGCGGGACCGTGAAAGAGACCCAGTACTTC; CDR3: CASSPSGTVKETQYF
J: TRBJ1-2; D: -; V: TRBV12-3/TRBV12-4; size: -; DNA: TGTGCCAGCAGCGAGAACAGGGTTGTCGGTGGCTACACCTTC; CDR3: CASSENRVVGGYTF
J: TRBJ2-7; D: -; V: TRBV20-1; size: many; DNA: TGCAGTGCCAGCCGACTAGTAGTGTCCTACGAGCAGTACTTC; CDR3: CSASRLVVSYEQYF
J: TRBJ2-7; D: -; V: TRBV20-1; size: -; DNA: TGCAGTGCTAGGACTGCATGGGGCCTGACCTACGAGCAGTACTTC; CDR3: CSARTAWGLTYEQYF
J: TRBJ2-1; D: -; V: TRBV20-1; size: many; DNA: TGCAGTGCCAGATGGGACTCTTACAATGAGCAGTTCTTC; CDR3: CSARWDSYNEQFF
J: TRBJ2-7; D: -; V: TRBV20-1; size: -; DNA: TGCAGCTTCGGGAAGGCTTGGCGGAGCTCCTACGAGCAGTACTTC; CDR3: CSFGKAWRSSYEQYF
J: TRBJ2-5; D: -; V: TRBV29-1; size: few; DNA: TGCAGCGGCGAACAGGGAAGGGGGCAAGAGACCCAGTACTTC; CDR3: CSGEQGRGQETQYF
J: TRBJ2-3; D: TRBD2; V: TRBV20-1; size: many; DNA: TGCAGTGCCCTCGGTTTTAGCGGGAGGGCCACAGATACGCAGTATTTT; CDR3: CSALGFSGRATDTQYF
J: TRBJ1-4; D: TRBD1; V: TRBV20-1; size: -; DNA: TGCAGTGCTAGCCTCAGACAGGGGAATGAAAAACTGTTTTTC; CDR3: CSASLRQGNEKLFF
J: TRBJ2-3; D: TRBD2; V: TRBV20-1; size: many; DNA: TGCAGTGCTAGAGTCTCCCCTAGCGGGAGAACAGATACGCAGTATTTT; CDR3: CSARVSPSGRTDTQYF
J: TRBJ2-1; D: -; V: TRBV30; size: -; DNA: TGTGCCTCCTCCACAGGACTTGCGCAGTTCTTC; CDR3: CASSTGLAQFF
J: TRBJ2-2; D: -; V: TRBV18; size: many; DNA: TGTGCCAGCTCACCGAATGACGACGGAACCGGGGAGCTGTTTTTT; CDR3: CASSPNDDGTGELFF
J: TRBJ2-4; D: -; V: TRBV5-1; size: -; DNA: TGCGCCAGCAGCTTGGCGGGCATTCAGTACTTC; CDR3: CASSLAGIQYF
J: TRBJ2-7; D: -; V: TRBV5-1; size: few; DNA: TGCGCCAGCAGCCAAAATGTAGCGGCTCGATACTCCTACGAGCAGTACTTC; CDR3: CASSQNVAARYSYEQYF
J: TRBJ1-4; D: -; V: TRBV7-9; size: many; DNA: TGTGCCAGCAGCCCCCCCGATGATGAAAAACTGTTTTTT; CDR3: CASSPPDDEKLFF
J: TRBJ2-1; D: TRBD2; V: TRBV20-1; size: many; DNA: TGCAGTGCTCTCCACCATACTAGCGGGACTTACAATGAGCAGTTCTTC; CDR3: CSALHHTSGTYNEQFF